This T cell receptor (beta chain) originates from a study of cytomegalovirus exposure and HLA in healthy donors (dated by TCRdb to between 2016 and 2019). Notes on the research overall: An earlier analysis of roughly 630 of the donors reported approximately 290 Gb of sequence data and roughly 100 million unique TCR beta sequences from 190 million or so T cells. Roughly 5 DR-DQ haplotypes were handled as single units for association and clustering, since linkage in the cohort was strong. High-throughput TCR immunosequencing, statistical association of individual TCRs with disease status, and machine learning were combined to predict cytomegalovirus infection status. A separate validation cohort of 100 to 150 different subjects was used in addition to the approximately 700-subject first cohort. Donor age, sex, ethnicity and CMV serostatus were collected together with the repertoire data. Every repertoire in the discovery cohort had been generated on one and the same sequencing platform. A later analysis re-analyzed previously published TCR beta repertoires from 660 or so donors and added high-resolution HLA genotyping to study TCR occurrence patterns. A later genetic analysis took genome-wide SNP genotypes for 398 of the 666 donors and used that subset as a discovery cohort. To decide whether each TCR beta V gene segment behaved as functional or pseudogenic, an earlier analysis of 587 of the donors relied on high-throughput TCR beta sequencing. Typing coverage varied by locus: about 620-630 donors for A, B, C, DRB1 and DQB1; roughly 560 for DQA1; nearly 610 for DPA1; approximately 450 for DPB1. The study was designed to test whether signatures of past pathogen exposure could be identified by cataloging public T cell receptors. Of the approximately 370 genotyped donors, less than 85% were placed in the genetic ancestry cluster associated with self-reported Caucasian donors. Roughly 300 gigabases of sequencing data and around 85 million unique TCR sequences made up an early release that covered fewer than 650 HLA-typed donors. Using immunosequencing, the study profiled T cell repertoires from around 670 subjects and related those repertoires to cytomegalovirus serostatus. Among about 400 genotyped donors of the cohort, an average of around 240,000 unique TCR beta nucleotide sequences was sequenced per donor, of which about 18% were non-productive. Class I and class II HLA loci were covered by the typing at four-digit resolution. Rather than using new phenotypic data, the later analysis identified candidate immune exposures from TCR beta sequences and from how often those sequences occurred across donors.

Trimming accounts for 7 bases at V and 4 bases at J, while the number of junction bases matched to no gene is 3. From the cysteine up to the phenylalanine, the CDR3 has a length of 14 residues. Just CDR3 DNA is preserved here, 42 bases in frame from base 1. The germline V gene (reference sequence) supplies CDR1 SSHAT and CDR2 FNYEAQ. Library method: the immunoSEQ multiplex PCR assay. For the multiplex PCR, a mixture combining 60 forward primers for TCR Vbeta segments and 13 reverse primers for TCR Jbeta segments was used. Amplification of the CDR3 region of rearranged TCR beta genes was performed with a multiplex PCR assay on genomic DNA. The Illumina HiSeq System was used to sequence the amplified TCR beta libraries as 87-base-pair reads. The authors processed their data as follows. In a later analysis, some 80 million unique TCR beta chains were counted across the roughly 610 repertoires, and roughly 11 million of these chains were shared by at least two donors. Raw reads were error-corrected and collapsed into unique sequences with a nearest-neighbor algorithm that merged closely related sequences to remove PCR and sequencing errors. To assign V, D and J gene segments, CDR3 sequences were aligned to IMGT reference sequences. For a sequence to be retained, at least a six-nucleotide match to both a V gene segment and a J gene segment was required. A rearrangement was called productive if the CDR3 had no stop codons and remained in frame with V and J, and every other rearrangement was called non-productive. Following IMGT convention, CDR3 was defined as the stretch from the second conserved V-encoded cysteine to the conserved J-encoded phenylalanine. The earlier analysis of more than 450 of the donors excluded sequences that lacked an unambiguous match to a single V gene segment. An earlier analysis of approximately 590 of the donors classified V segments as functional when productive rearrangements were above 56.7% and as segregating when the standard deviation between donors was above 5%. A statistical classification framework was developed to diagnose cytomegalovirus status using the catalog of TCR beta chain sequences. In a later analysis, TCR nucleotide sequences were compared against IMGT/GENE-DB human TR gene sequences so that V and J genes could be assigned. In a later analysis, CDR3 sequences and most-parsimonious VDJ recombination scenarios were assigned using the TCRdist pipeline. In a later analysis, each TCR beta chain was defined by its CDR3 amino acid sequence together with its V-gene family, and reads without a unique V-gene family were excluded. In a later analysis, around 650 highly shared, low-generation-probability nucleotide sequences were removed to address suspected cross-contamination and a sequencing artifact. For each public chain, a later analysis derived a clonal expansion index from normalized ranks of inferred template counts within each repertoire. In a later analysis, generation probabilities were computed using a VDJ recombination model fitted to out-of-frame rearrangements, and the results were checked against IGoR. Hypergeometric tests were used in a later analysis to score TCR-TCR, TCR-HLA and TCR-CMV co-occurrence, with a repertoire-size bias correction applied to the TCR pairs. False discovery rates were estimated in a later analysis by permuting HLA or CMV assignments 20 times. In a later analysis, co-occurring TCRs were grouped using DBSCAN, with TCRdist sequence similarity added in when clustering inside HLA-allele-positive subsets. For co-occurrence clustering, repertoires with fewer than 30,000 or more than 120,000 public chains were excluded, along with 4 to 6 repertoires with anomalous nucleotide sharing. The table was pulled from immuneACCESS by TCRdb, which kept in-frame rearrangements only. Such tables lose some clones; where checked, under half of the loss comes from unresolved V genes, and the rest has no known cause. D and trimming come from the DNA, and the V and J calls and clone size come from that table. The sample has about 150,000 clones on record, roughly 90% of them singletons. The top ten clones comprise approximately 2% of the sample.

The cohort comprised 666 healthy bone marrow donors. All cohort members were sampled while nominally healthy, although unrecorded immune exposures were likely present. The donor was CMV seronegative and was included in the group of about 350 seronegative cohort members. Each donor provided a peripheral blood sample, and peripheral blood mononuclear cells were used for TCR beta sequencing. Genomic DNA was extracted from the blood cell samples with the Qiagen DNeasy Blood Extraction Kit. With regard to this clone: The antigen it recognizes is unknown. One base away there is no much larger clone; base qualities are not given.

What the work shows at the level of the full study, not this receptor alone: Because HLA typing was unavailable for some donors at each locus, only the typed subset was used in association tests. A later analysis associated 16,951 TCR beta sequences with specific HLA alleles at a false discovery rate of 0.05. Presence/absence analyses assumed roughly uniform sequencing depth across donors, an assumption that may not hold. Most TCR sequences were observed very rarely across donors, whereas some public TCRs were present in many individuals. A cluster of highly shared sequence variants was judged likely to be a technical artifact of the sequencing pipeline. When HLA alleles, especially DR and DQ, strongly co-occurred, attributing TCR associations to individual alleles was difficult. The classifier was reported to diagnose cytomegalovirus status with high specificity and sensitivity in both the original cohort and the validation cohort. A later analysis found that TCR association rates varied across HLA loci, with DRB1 alleles showing the most associated TCRs and HLA-C alleles the fewest. Because counts were too low, approximately 18 rarely observed V segments, including chromosome 9 orphons, were excluded from the earlier analysis of a few hundred of the donors. An earlier analysis of 587 of the donors showed that most TCR beta V segments appeared in productive rearrangements either about 87% or about 30% of the time, which broadly matched IMGT annotations. A later genetic analysis associated a missense DCLRE1C variant with V-gene and J-gene trimming of TCR beta chains, and an independent cohort replicated the association. A further reported finding was that TCR beta sequences accurately predicted the HLA-A and HLA-B alleles for most subjects in the first cohort. Only TCR beta chains were sequenced in this cohort, and the absence of alpha or paired-chain data limited detectable features. Compared with equally common non-associated chains, HLA-associated TCR beta chains in a later analysis were more clonally expanded and had lower generation probabilities. In vitro tests confirmed that a few of the cytomegalovirus-associated TCR beta chains recognize cytomegalovirus antigens. A total of fewer than 200 TCR beta chains were listed by the study as associated with cytomegalovirus. According to a later analysis, parvovirus B19, influenza, CMV and Epstein-Barr virus appeared linked to several top co-occurrence clusters. Because the 87-base-pair reads could not distinguish some IMGT-functional V segments, including TRBV6-2 and TRBV6-3, those segments were excluded. A later genetic analysis reported fewer N-insertions in productive TCRs among donors in an Asian-associated ancestry cluster than the approximately 700-donor mean. Correlated functional status among segregating V segments might be attributable to linkage disequilibrium, but an unknown experimental factor could not be ruled out. Most CMV-associated TCR beta chains appeared to be HLA-restricted in a later analysis, and the HLA associations seemed to be driven largely by CMV exposure. The only immune exposure information available for the cohort was CMV serostatus. According to the authors, the approach could potentially be generalized to other disease states and immunological phenotypes.

Sequenced sample: PBMCs. Recombination connected TRBV7-7 to TRBJ2-2, and 10 bases in between align with TRBD1. The source is a woman under 30 in good health and CMV-seronegative. The CDR3 sequence is CASTRTGGTGELFF. DNA sequence: TGTGCCAGCACCCGGACAGGGGGCACCGGGGAGCTGTTTTTT.